One and the same sample provided the 14 T cell receptor beta chains below, sequenced in a study of shared clonotypes between healthy human individuals. Libraries were prepared by immunoSEQ multiplex PCR; TCRdb keeps only in-frame clonotypes and omits some of them. The sample carries about 2.2 million clones, 90% to 95% recorded once. CD45RO-negative, CCR7-selected cells formed the naive CD8 fraction, which excluded terminally differentiated effector memory CD45RA+ cells. Sample: naive CD8+ T cells from PBMCs. Receptors originate from a man between 18 and 35 years old in good health. Some clones in this sample may be carry-over from other donors' samples.

CDR3 protein: CASSFGTSNYEQYF. The CDR3 region has the DNA TGTGCCAGCAGCTTCGGGACTTCAAACTACGAGCAGTACTTC. This chain links TRBV7-8 with TRBJ2-7, with D perhaps matching TRBD2 (6 bases). Germline V gene sequence: CDR1 SGHVS, CDR2 FQNEAQ. The CDR3 is 14 amino acids. Trimming cost V 3 bases and J 3 bases, with 12 bases left between them.

The rearrangement links TRBV11-2 to TRBJ1-3; D is perhaps TRBD1 (5 bases). Trimming took off 0 bases at V and 4 bases at J, with 10 bases between the two ends. Germline V lookup: CDR1 SGHAT, CDR2 FQNNGV. This CDR3 comprises 15 residues. In DNA form, the CDR3 reads TGTGCCAGCAGCTTAGAGGGGCTTTGGGGAAACACCATATATTTT. This encodes CASSLEGLWGNTIYF.

This clone was observed a few times. The V and J genes are TRBV19 and TRBJ1-5; D not certain. The CDR3 extends over 14 amino acids. Deletions cut 5 bases from V and 2 bases from J, with 10 bases between. The germline gives CDR1 LNHDA, CDR2 SQIVND (reference sequence). The CDR3 DNA is TGTGCCAGTAGTTGGGAGGTGGGCAATCAGCCCCAGCATTTT. Encoded protein: CASSWEVGNQPQHF.

Concerning this clone itself: Other DNA sequences in the same sample also yield this CDR3. The chain combines TRBV9 with TRBJ2-1, with 12 bases lining up with TRBD2. Trimming at V came to 3 bases and at J to 3 bases, leaving 4 bases not matched to a gene. CDR3 length: 16 amino acids. Germline CDR1 and CDR2: SGDLS and YYNGEE. CDR3 sequence reads: CASSARLAGVYNEQFF. In DNA, the CDR3 is TGTGCCAGCAGCGCTAGACTAGCGGGAGTCTACAATGAGCAGTTCTTC.

The table lists this clone with a few counts. The chain recombines TRBV7-9 with TRBJ1-1, with D hard to call. The CDR3 covers 11 residues. The V gene's germline CDR1 is SEHNR and CDR2 FQNEAQ (reference sequence). Trimming took 4 bases from V and 10 from J, leaving 10 bases between them. Written as DNA, the CDR3 is TGTGCCAGCAGCTGGAGGGTCTTAGCTTTCTTT. It yields the protein CASSWRVLAFF.

The rearrangement links TRBV29-1 to TRBJ1-3; D is perhaps TRBD1 (5 bases). The CDR3 is 12 residues long. V shed 3 bases and J shed 6 bases, with 9 bases lying between them. Germline V CDR1 and CDR2: SQVTM, ANQGSEA. The CDR3 coding sequence is TGCAGCGTTGAGGGACCTGCAAACACCATATATTTT. This translates into CSVEGPANTIYF. The variable domain in full, completed from reference TRBV29-1 and TRBJ1-3, reads SAVISQKPSRDICQRGTSLTIQCQVDSQVTMMFWYRQQPGQSLTLIATANQGSEATYESGFVIDKFPISRPNLTFSTLTVSNMSPEDSSIYLCSVEGPANTIYFGEGSWLTVV.

This clone was seen a single time. The V and J genes are TRBV7-9 and TRBJ2-7; D gene uncertain. Trimming cost V 5 bases and J 5 bases, with 10 bases left between them. From germline, CDR1 is SEHNR and CDR2 FQNEAQ (reference sequence). The CDR3 totals 12 residues. Here the CDR3 DNA reads TGTGCCAGCAGCCTCCGGGCCGACGAGCAGTACTTC. Its translation is CASSLRADEQYF. Filled out from reference TRBV7-9 and TRBJ2-7, the complete variable domain reads DTGVSQNPRHKITKRGQNVTFRCDPISEHNRLYWYRQTLGQGPEFLTYFQNEAQLEKSRLLSDRFSAERPKGSFSTLEIQRTEQGDSAMYLCASSLRADEQYFGPGTRLTVT.

The chain recombines TRBV4-1 with TRBJ2-1; 9 nucleotides line up with TRBD2. Germline trimming cut 4 bases from V and 4 bases from J; bases unmatched to any gene: 8. CDR3 length equals 16 residues. CDR1 is MGHRA and CDR2 is YSYEKL in the germline V gene. The CDR3 spells CASSRPGAGGYNEQFF. CDR3 nucleotide sequence: TGCGCCAGCAGCCGGCCGGGAGCGGGAGGTTACAATGAGCAGTTCTTC.

V usage is TRBV14 and J usage is TRBJ1-1; no clear D gene. This CDR3 is 12 amino acids long. Germline V gene sequence: CDR1 SGHDN, CDR2 FVKESK. Trimming pared 4 bases from V and 5 bases from J, leaving 8 bases between. This chain's CDR3 is CASSPLGTEAFF. Written as DNA, the CDR3 is TGTGCCAGCAGCCCCTTAGGGACTGAAGCTTTCTTT. The entire variable domain, with the rest obtained from reference TRBV14 and TRBJ1-1, is as follows: EAGVTQFPSHSVIEKGQTVTLRCDPISGHDNLYWYRRVMGKEIKFLLHFVKESKQDESGMPNNRFLAERTGGTYSTLKVQPAELEDSGVYFCASSPLGTEAFFGQGTRLTVV.

For this clone: Additional DNA sequences in this sample encode the identical CDR3. The chain combines TRBV7-9 with TRBJ2-1, with D possibly matching TRBD2 (5 bases). Germline V gene lookup returns CDR1 SEHNR and CDR2 FQNEAQ (reference sequence). Trimming left V 0 bases short and J 9 bases short, with 6 bases between. This CDR3 comprises 12 residues. Here the CDR3 reads CASSLAGIEQFF. CDR3 nucleotide sequence: TGTGCCAGCAGCTTAGCCGGGATTGAGCAGTTCTTC.

This chain links TRBV21-1 with TRBJ2-1. TRBV21-1 has pseudogene status. The CDR3 loop spans 12 amino acids. CDR3 residues: CASSIEGNEQFF. In DNA, the CDR3 is TGTGCCAGCAGCATTGAGGGGAATGAGCAGTTCTTC.

The chain combines TRBV13 with TRBJ2-5; D is possibly TRBD2 (5 bases). There are 15 residues in the CDR3. Germline-derived CDR1 and CDR2 are PRHDT and FYEKMQ (reference sequence). V shed 5 bases and J shed 0 bases, with 13 bases lying between them. This chain's CDR3 is CASSPGGRNQETQYF. The CDR3 DNA sequence: TGTGCCAGCAGCCCCGGAGGCAGAAACCAAGAGACCCAGTACTTC. The variable domain in full, with the rest retrieved from reference TRBV13 and TRBJ2-5, is AAGVIQSPRHLIKEKRETATLKCYPIPRHDTVYWYQQGPGQDPQFLISFYEKMQSDKGSIPDRFSAQQFSDYHSELNMSSLELGDSALYFCASSPGGRNQETQYFGPGTRLLVL.

The CDR3: CASSQDPPGTDTQYF. Written as DNA, the CDR3 is TGCGCCAGCAGCCAAGATCCCCCCGGGACCGATACGCAGTATTTT. J is TRBJ2-3 and V is TRBV4-1, with D perhaps TRBD1 or TRBD2 (5 bases each). Trimming took 0 bases from V and 6 from J, leaving 13 bases between them. This CDR3 comprises 15 residues. Germline V CDR1 and CDR2: MGHRA, YSYEKL.

The chain is built from TRBV25-1 and TRBJ1-2; D perhaps matches TRBD1 (5 bases). The germline V gene has CDR1 MGHDK and CDR2 SYGVNS. V lost 5 bases and J lost 4, with 14 bases in between. The CDR3 consists of 14 residues. The CDR3 spells CASSPGGWIYGYTF. DNA of the CDR3: TGTGCCAGCAGTCCGGGGGGGTGGATCTATGGCTACACCTTC.